The rows below give T cell receptor beta chains drawn from one sample of a study of blood T cell repertoires in COVID-19. Method: immunoSEQ multiplex PCR; TCRdb's copy keeps in-frame clones and lacks some. The sample lists 410,000 or so clones, 86% occurring once. Sequenced input: peripheral blood. The receptor set was obtained from a woman in her twenties or thirties with active or convalescent COVID-19. Each CDR3 is given with its conserved first and last residue.

len: 17; v_gene: TRBV27; CDR3aa: CASSQWTSGSSYNEQFF
len: 16; v_gene: TRBV4-1; CDR3aa: CASSQDDNLRGQPQHF
len: 16; v_gene: TRBV9; CDR3aa: CASNSPGQGEGETQYF
len: 16; v_gene: TRBV4-2; CDR3aa: CASSLQPGLANYEQYF
len: 14; v_gene: TRBV27; CDR3aa: CASSFGGPNEKLFF
len: 14; v_gene: TRBV5-1; CDR3aa: CASSLLGPNTEAFF
len: 14; v_gene: TRBV29-1; CDR3aa: CSVTGQVLTDTQYF
len: 15; v_gene: TRBV9; CDR3aa: CASSPRTGTDYGYTF
len: 16; v_gene: TRBV11-2; CDR3aa: CASSPGTSPAEGRYTF
len: 13; v_gene: TRBV7-6; CDR3aa: CASSEVGGNIQYF
len: 15; v_gene: TRBV7-2; CDR3aa: CASSFGGRGNQPQHF
len: 14; v_gene: TRBV15; CDR3aa: CATSRDRGPGEQYF
len: 13; v_gene: TRBV7-9; CDR3aa: CASSSGHNEKLFF
len: 15; v_gene: TRBV27; CDR3aa: CASSRTGQGIYGYTF